This T cell receptor (beta chain) appears in the sequencing data of a study of T cells after yellow fever vaccination. About the study: Fractions of low cell number were prepared using SMART-Seq v4 Ultra Low Input. Findings and limits, study-wide: A secondary response was less intense yet reached its peak sooner, at day 5 versus 15. In post-booster samples, most primary-vaccination clones reappeared (approximately 96% CD4, approximately 91% CD8).

CDR1 and CDR2 (germline): MNHEY, SVGEGT. The CDR3 length is 13 residues. With V trimmed by 4 bases and J by 7 bases, 6 bases remained unmatched. This clonotype has a handful of counts. The antigen is undetermined. Researchers made TCR cDNA using 5'RACE template switching, and this step added a universal primer site and UMIs. MiXCR, applied by TCRdb to the 5' RACE reads, yields one record per CDR3 protein. The sample holds under 700,000 distinct CDR3 sequences, 17% seen once. This sequence originates from a man aged 18 to 30 who received the YFV17D yellow fever vaccine. The sample was PBMCs, taken about 5 days after the first yellow fever vaccination. The chain links TRBV6-2 or TRBV6-3 to TRBJ2-7, with TRBD1 matching 8 bases. The CDR3 region is CASSSTGDREQYV. In nucleotides, the CDR3 is TGTGCCAGCAGTTCGACAGGGGATCGGGAGCAGTACGTC.